This T cell receptor (beta chain) was sequenced for a study of T cells after yellow fever vaccination. From germline, CDR1 is MNHNY and CDR2 SVGAGI (reference sequence). The CDR3 is made up of 13 amino acids. V was cut by 5 bases and J by 4 bases, with 9 bases left in between. Study findings and constraints: Researchers noted that a small share of clonotypes showed up in both CD4 and CD8 compartments. Although the secondary response was weaker, it peaked faster, at day 5 versus 15.

TCRdb processed the 5' RACE reads anew with MiXCR; each CDR3 protein has one entry. The sample has tens of thousands of distinct CDR3 sequences; roughly 7.4% are singletons. This clonotype was observed a handful of times. Its antigen is not identified. The clonotype comes from a man in his thirties or forties who received the YFV17D yellow fever vaccine. The rearrangement joins TRBV6-6 to TRBJ2-1; D uncertain. The sample consisted of CD8+ T cells sorted from PBMCs, taken on the day of the yellow fever booster vaccination. The CDR3 DNA reads as TGTGCCAGCAGTCCCGGACCTTACAATGAGCAGTTCTTC. This encodes CASSPGPYNEQFF.